The sequence of this T cell receptor (beta chain) was determined in a study of cytomegalovirus exposure and HLA in healthy donors. In the study overall: As an earlier analysis found, 150 million to 200 million T cells yielded 117 million unique TCR beta sequences. Unique TCRs numbering some 80 million, obtained from HLA-typed donors, made up an early data release.

The CDR3 has 17 residues. Looked up from germline, CDR1 is MNHNS and CDR2 is SASEGT. Germline trimming cut 4 bases from V and 7 bases from J; bases unmatched to any gene: 15. Regarding the study as a whole: TCR sequences were mostly rare, though some public TCRs occurred in many donors. Only CMV serostatus was available as immune exposure information.

This PCR relied on a set of 60 Vbeta primers and 13 Jbeta primers. Produced via immunoSEQ multiplex PCR; TCRdb's table is partial and in-frame only. In the table there are 100,000 to 150,000 clones, about 61% of which are singletons. In regard to this clone: Its antigen remains unidentified.

Sequences were obtained from PBMCs. This sequence originates from a woman aged 40 to 50 in good health and CMV-seronegative. The V gene is TRBV6-1, the J gene TRBJ1-5; 8 bases are shared with TRBD1. CDR3 sequence: CASSVLAGTGVSQPQHF. CDR3 nucleotides: TGTGCCAGCAGTGTCTTGGCCGGGACAGGTGTATCGCAGCCCCAGCATTTT.